A selection of T cell receptor beta chains follows, all from one sample in a study of shared T cell receptors in the human thymus. Profiled with immunoSEQ multiplex PCR; TCRdb holds only in-frame clones, not every one. This sample carries about 380,000 clones, 95% of them seen once, and the ten largest clones take 0.02%. The source material was thymocytes. The receptor source for this set is a human donor. Each CDR3 is given with its conserved first and last residue. Each record gives: J gene, D gene, clone size, V gene, CDR3 DNA, CDR3 protein. D genes are given only for firm matches. Only some rows state a clone size, as once, few, many or a class for expanded clones.

>TRBJ2-7|TRBD1|-|TRBV7-6
TGTGCCAGCAGCCCACAACCAGGTAGGACAGGGGGAGCGACCTACGAGCAGTACTTC
CASSPQPGRTGGATYEQYF
>TRBJ1-4|TRBD1|-|TRBV18
TGTGCCAGCTCACCCACCCCGGCAGGGGGCACAACTAATGAAAAACTGTTTTTT
CASSPTPAGGTTNEKLFF
>TRBJ2-1|-|once|TRBV28
TGTGCCAGCAGTTTAGCAGGGGTCCCAAGGAATGAGCAGTTCTTC
CASSLAGVPRNEQFF
>TRBJ2-1|TRBD2|-|TRBV7-9
TGTGCCAGCAGCCGTGGGACTCGGCGGTTCGGGGGGTCCTACAATGAGCAGTTCTTC
CASSRGTRRFGGSYNEQFF
>TRBJ2-7|-|-|TRBV7-8
TGTGCCAGCAGCCCCCTGGGAGACAACTACTACGAGCAGTACTTC
CASSPLGDNYYEQYF
>TRBJ2-5|TRBD2|-|TRBV7-7
TGTGCCAGCAGCCCAAGACTAGCGGAAGAGACCCAGTACTTC
CASSPRLAEETQYF
>TRBJ2-4|-|-|TRBV11-2
TGTGCCAGCAGACCTCGGGGCAGGTTGCCCTTAGCCAAAAACATTCAGTACTTC
CASRPRGRLPLAKNIQYF
>TRBJ2-1|TRBD1|-|TRBV10-1
TGCGCCAGCAGTGAGTTGATGGACAGGGCGTACAATGAGCAGTTCTTC
CASSELMDRAYNEQFF
>TRBJ2-5|TRBD2|once|TRBV27
TGTGCCAGCAGTTTAGCGGGAGGGCCAGGAGAGACCCAGTACTTC
CASSLAGGPGETQYF
>TRBJ2-3|-|-|TRBV12-2
TGTGCAAGTCGCTTTTGCCTAGCGGGAGTTTTGGGGGATACGCAGTATTTT
CASRFCLAGVLGDTQYF
>TRBJ1-1|TRBD1|-|TRBV18
TGTGCCAGCTCACCACCTCACGGACAGGGGACTGAAATGAACACTGAAGCTTTCTTT
CASSPPHGQGTEMNTEAFF
>TRBJ2-5|-|-|TRBV28
TGTGCCAGCAGTCTTGGACTGTCTGAGACCCAGTACTTC
CASSLGLSETQYF
>TRBJ2-2|TRBD2|-|TRBV2
TGTGCCAGCAGTTCTCGGACTAGCGGGAGGTCAGCCGGGGAGCTGTTTTTT
CASSSRTSGRSAGELFF
>TRBJ2-7|TRBD2|-|TRBV4-3
TGCGCCAGCAGCCAAGAGCTTTTAATCGGACCGGGACTAGCGGGAGGCGAGCAGTACTTC
CASSQELLIGPGLAGGEQYF
>TRBJ2-5|TRBD2|once|TRBV5-1
TGCGCCAGCAGCCTCCGGCTAGCGGGATTCCAAGAGACCCAGTACTTC
CASSLRLAGFQETQYF
>TRBJ1-2|-|-|TRBV5-4
TGTGCCAGCAGCTTTAGCCCCGGAAACTATGGCTACACCTTC
CASSFSPGNYGYTF
>TRBJ2-1|TRBD2|-|TRBV7-9
TGTGCCAGCAGCTCTGGACTAGCGGGAGCCCCTGTGAATGAGCAGTTCTTC
CASSSGLAGAPVNEQFF
>TRBJ1-2|-|-|TRBV5-6
TGTGCCAGCAGCTTGGAGGGCAGGGCCCATGGCTACACCTTC
CASSLEGRAHGYTF
>TRBJ2-7|TRBD2|-|TRBV6-1
TGTGCCAGCAGTGAAGGGGCTGCGGGAGTCGGACGGGGCGAGCAGTACTTC
CASSEGAAGVGRGEQYF
>TRBJ2-1|TRBD2|once|TRBV28
TGTGCCAGCAGACCCAGGGCGGGAGGAGGGGATGAGCAGTTCTTC
CASRPRAGGGDEQFF
>TRBJ1-1|-|-|TRBV6-5
TGTGCCAGCGTATCCAGGCACCCCAACACTGAAGCTTTCTTT
CASVSRHPNTEAFF
>TRBJ2-5|TRBD1|-|TRBV4-3
TGCGCCAGCAGCCAAGATCACGGACAGGGGGCGACCCATATCCAAGAGACCCAGTACTTC
CASSQDHGQGATHIQETQYF
>TRBJ2-7|-|-|TRBV6-1
TGTGCCAGCAGTGAAGGAAGGCTAGCCTCAGGTGAGCAGTACTTC
CASSEGRLASGEQYF
>TRBJ1-5|-|-|TRBV28
TGTGCCAGCACGAGCAATCAGCCCCAGCATTTT
CASTSNQPQHF
>TRBJ1-2|-|-|TRBV7-6
TGTGCCAGCCGGAGGGGGGGGCCTGACTATGGCTACACCTTC
CASRRGGPDYGYTF
>TRBJ2-1|-|-|TRBV5-1
TGCGCCAGCAACCCGGCCACAGGTGTGCTCGATGAGCAGTTCTTC
CASNPATGVLDEQFF
>TRBJ2-1|-|-|TRBV20-1
TGCAGTGCTACCTACAATGAGCAGTTCTTC
CSATYNEQFF
>TRBJ2-7|TRBD2|-|TRBV29-1
TGCAGCGTTGGAGGTGTAGCGGGAGAGTACGAGCAGTACTTC
CSVGGVAGEYEQYF
>TRBJ1-4|-|-|TRBV7-2
TGTGCCAGCAGCTCCTCCGACCGGGACAAAGCAACTAATGAAAAACTGTTTTTT
CASSSSDRDKATNEKLFF
>TRBJ2-7|-|-|TRBV11-3
TGTGCCAGCAGCTTAAGGTCGGGCAGCTCCTACGAGCAGTACTTC
CASSLRSGSSYEQYF
>TRBJ2-7|-|-|TRBV6-1
TGTGCCAGCAGTGAATTACACCCTGTCTCCTACGAGCAGTACTTC
CASSELHPVSYEQYF
>TRBJ1-5|-|once|TRBV19
TGTGCCAGTAGTATGGTAGAGGTCCCTCCCAATAGCAATCAGCCCCAGCATTTT
CASSMVEVPPNSNQPQHF
>TRBJ1-5|TRBD1|-|TRBV7-8
TGTGCCAGCAGCCCCCTCCTCGACAGGGCTAGCAATCAGCCCCAGCATTTT
CASSPLLDRASNQPQHF
>TRBJ2-1|TRBD2|-|TRBV11-2
TGTGCCAGCACCACGGGACTAGCGGGTCACAATGAGCAGTTCTTC
CASTTGLAGHNEQFF
>TRBJ2-5|-|-|TRBV6-1
TGTGCCAGCAGTGAACTCATCCGCAGGCATTGGACCCAGTACTTC
CASSELIRRHWTQYF
>TRBJ1-2|-|-|TRBV9
TGTGCCAGCAATCAGGGGCAAAATGGCTACACCTTC
CASNQGQNGYTF
>TRBJ2-7|TRBD1|-|TRBV5-1
TGCGCCAGCAGCAGGGATGCAGGGGGCTACGAGCAGTACTTC
CASSRDAGGYEQYF
>TRBJ2-7|-|-|TRBV28
TGTGCCAGTACTAGGCCGTACTCCTACGAGCAGTACTTC
CASTRPYSYEQYF
>TRBJ1-2|-|once|TRBV6-1
TGTGCCAGCAGTGAAAATGTCCGGGTTGACCGAGCCTCACCCTGGGATGGCTACACCTTC
CASSENVRVDRASPWDGYTF
>TRBJ2-7|TRBD1|-|TRBV28
TGTGCCAGCAGCATTCGCCCCGACAGGGATTGGCTGGAGCAGTACTTC
CASSIRPDRDWLEQYF
>TRBJ1-5|-|-|TRBV23-1
TGCGCCAGCAGTCAACCTGGTAGCAATCAGCCCCAGCATTTT
CASSQPGSNQPQHF
>TRBJ2-5|-|once|TRBV19
TGTGCCAGTAGTATGGGTCAGGTAGAGACCCAGTACTTC
CASSMGQVETQYF
>TRBJ1-5|-|-|TRBV28
TGTGCCAGCATATTTGCCTCGGTCCATCTCAATCAGCCCCAGCATTTT
CASIFASVHLNQPQHF
>TRBJ2-2|TRBD2|-|TRBV28
TGTGCCAGCAGCCAAAATAGCGGGAGGCATGTAATAGTGGGTGCCGGGGAGCTGTTTTTT
CASSQNSGRHVIVGAGELFF
>TRBJ2-3|TRBD1|-|TRBV27
TGTGCCAGCTGGAAGGGGGCAGGGGTTCCCACAGATACGCAGTATTTT
CASWKGAGVPTDTQYF
>TRBJ1-1|TRBD1|-|TRBV5-5
TGTGCCAGCAGCCCTTGGGTCGCCGGGACAGTGGCTTTCTTT
CASSPWVAGTVAFF
>TRBJ2-7|TRBD2|-|TRBV7-9
TGTGCCAGCAGTGTAGAGGGCGGGAGCGAATCCTACGAGCAGTACTTC
CASSVEGGSESYEQYF
>TRBJ2-1|-|once|TRBV6-6
TGTGCCAGCAGTTCCTACGTCGGACAGAACTACAATGAGCAGTTCTTC
CASSSYVGQNYNEQFF
>TRBJ2-5|-|-|TRBV5-1
TGCGCCAGCAGCTGGGGACTCGTCTCTATTCTTACTCGAGAGACCCAGTACTTC
CASSWGLVSILTRETQYF
>TRBJ2-1|-|-|TRBV7-7
TGTGCCAGCAGTTTGGGGGCAGAGTCCTACAATGAGCAGTTCTTC
CASSLGAESYNEQFF
>TRBJ2-3|TRBD2|-|TRBV27
TGTGCCAGCAGTTTAAATGGAAGAAAGCGGGACACAGATACGCAGTATTTT
CASSLNGRKRDTDTQYF
>TRBJ2-7|-|-|TRBV5-6
TGTGCCAGCAGCACCTCCCTAGGGGTTTCGAGCTCCTACGAGCAGTACTTC
CASSTSLGVSSSYEQYF
>TRBJ2-7|-|-|TRBV10-2
TGCGCCAGCAGTAGGGAAGGGTGCGAGCAGTACTTC
CASSREGCEQYF
>TRBJ2-7|-|-|TRBV19
TGTGCCAGTAGTATAAGGATCGGGCCTGGAACCTACGAGCAGTACTTC
CASSIRIGPGTYEQYF
>TRBJ1-4|-|few|TRBV19
TGTGCCAGTAGTACCAGGGTTGGTGAAAAACTGTTTTTT
CASSTRVGEKLFF
>TRBJ1-4|-|-|TRBV25-1
TGTGCCAGCAGCGAGCCGGCAACTAATGAAAAACTGTTTTTT
CASSEPATNEKLFF
>TRBJ2-7|TRBD1|-|TRBV29-1
TGCAGCGCAACCGGGACAGCGCACGAGCAGTACTTC
CSATGTAHEQYF
>TRBJ1-4|-|-|TRBV19
TGTGCCAGTAGTACCCGGAAAAAACTGTTTTTT
CASSTRKKLFF
>TRBJ2-7|TRBD2|-|TRBV29-1
TGCAGCGTTGGGGGACTAGCGGAATCTAAGAGCTCCTACGAGCAGTACTTC
CSVGGLAESKSSYEQYF